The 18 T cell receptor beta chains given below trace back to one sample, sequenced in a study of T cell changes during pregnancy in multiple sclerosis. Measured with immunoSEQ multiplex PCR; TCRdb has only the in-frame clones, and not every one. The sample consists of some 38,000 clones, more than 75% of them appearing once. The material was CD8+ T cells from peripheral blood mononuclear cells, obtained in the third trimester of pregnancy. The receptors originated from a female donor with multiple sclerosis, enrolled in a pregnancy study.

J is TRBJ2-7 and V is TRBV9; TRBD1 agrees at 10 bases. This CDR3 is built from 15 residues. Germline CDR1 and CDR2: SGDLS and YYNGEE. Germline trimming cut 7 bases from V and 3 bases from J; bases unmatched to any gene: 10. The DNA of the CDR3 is TGTGCCAGCTCTTCCGGGACAGGGGAATTCTACGAGCAGTACTTC. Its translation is CASSSGTGEFYEQYF.

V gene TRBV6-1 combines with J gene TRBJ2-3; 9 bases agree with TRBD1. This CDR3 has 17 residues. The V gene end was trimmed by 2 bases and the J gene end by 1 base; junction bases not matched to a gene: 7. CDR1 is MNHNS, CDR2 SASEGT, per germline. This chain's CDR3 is CASSEQQGAIGTDTQYF. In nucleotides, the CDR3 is TGTGCCAGCAGTGAACAACAGGGGGCAATAGGCACAGATACGCAGTATTTT.

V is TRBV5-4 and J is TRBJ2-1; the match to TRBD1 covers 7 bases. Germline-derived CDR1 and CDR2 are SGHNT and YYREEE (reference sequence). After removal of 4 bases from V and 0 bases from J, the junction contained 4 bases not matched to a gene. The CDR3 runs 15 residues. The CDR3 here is CASSLGGGSYNEQFF. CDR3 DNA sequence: TGTGCCAGCAGCCTAGGGGGCGGCTCCTACAATGAGCAGTTCTTC.

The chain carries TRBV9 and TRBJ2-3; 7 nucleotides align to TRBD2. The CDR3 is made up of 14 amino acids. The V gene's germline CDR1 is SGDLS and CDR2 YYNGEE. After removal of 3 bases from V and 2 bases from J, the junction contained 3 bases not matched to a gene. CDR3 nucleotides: TGTGCCAGCAGCGGGCGGGAGTTCACAGATACGCAGTATTTT. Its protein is CASSGREFTDTQYF.

The CDR3 nucleotides are TGTGCCAGCAGCTGGGGGTGGACGGGGGATGAGCAGTTCTTC. Translated, it gives CASSWGWTGDEQFF. The V and J genes are TRBV11-2 and TRBJ2-1; D is possibly TRBD2 (6 bases). The length of the CDR3 is 14 residues. Germline-derived CDR1 and CDR2 are SGHAT and FQNNGV. Trimming removed 4 bases from V and 8 bases from J, with 15 bases in between.

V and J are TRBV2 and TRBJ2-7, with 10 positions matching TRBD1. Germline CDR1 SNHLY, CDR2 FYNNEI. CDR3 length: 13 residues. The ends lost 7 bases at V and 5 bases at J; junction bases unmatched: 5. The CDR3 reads CASKETGGNEQYF. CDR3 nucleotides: TGTGCCAGCAAAGAGACAGGGGGCAACGAGCAGTACTTC. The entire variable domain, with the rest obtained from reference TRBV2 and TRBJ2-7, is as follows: EPEVTQTPSHQVTQMGQEVILRCVPISNHLYFYWYRQILGQKVEFLVSFYNNEISEKSEIFDDQFSVERPDGSNFTLKIRSTKLEDSAMYFCASKETGGNEQYFGPGTRLTVT.

Here the CDR3 reads CASSLLLAELNEQFF. CDR3 bases: TGTGCCAGCAGTTTACTGTTAGCGGAGTTGAATGAGCAGTTCTTC. The V call is TRBV27, the J call TRBJ2-1; D perhaps matches TRBD2 (6 bases). The CDR3 is made up of 15 amino acids. Trimming removed 2 bases from V and 7 bases from J, with 15 bases in between. CDR1 is MNHEY, CDR2 SMNVEV, per germline (reference sequence).

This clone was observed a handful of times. As DNA, the CDR3 is TGCGCCAGCAGCTTTCTGACAGGGTGGGAATACGAGCAGTACTTC. Its protein is CASSFLTGWEYEQYF. The chain has TRBV5-1 and TRBJ2-7, with 7 bases aligning to TRBD1. The J segment lost 4 bases and the V segment lost 2 bases, leaving 9 bases of the junction unmatched. The CDR3 is made up of 15 amino acids. The germline V gene has CDR1 SGHRS and CDR2 YFSETQ.

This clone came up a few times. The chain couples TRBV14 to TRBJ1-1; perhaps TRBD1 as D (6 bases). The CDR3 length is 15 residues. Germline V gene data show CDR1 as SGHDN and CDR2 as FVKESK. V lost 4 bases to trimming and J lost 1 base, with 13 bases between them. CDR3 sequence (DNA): TGTGCCAGCAGCCCCGGTGTAGGGGGGAACACTGAAGCTTTCTTT. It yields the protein CASSPGVGGNTEAFF.

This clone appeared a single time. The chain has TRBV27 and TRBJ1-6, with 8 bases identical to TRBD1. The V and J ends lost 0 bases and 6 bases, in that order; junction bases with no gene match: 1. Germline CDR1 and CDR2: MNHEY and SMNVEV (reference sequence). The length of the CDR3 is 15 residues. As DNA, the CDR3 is TGTGCCAGCAGTTTATCTCAGGGGGCTAATTCACCCCTCCACTTT. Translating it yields CASSLSQGANSPLHF.

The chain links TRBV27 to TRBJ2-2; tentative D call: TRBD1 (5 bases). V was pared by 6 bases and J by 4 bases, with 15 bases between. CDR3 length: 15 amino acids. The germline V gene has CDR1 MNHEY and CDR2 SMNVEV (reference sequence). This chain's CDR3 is CASSPGASITGELFF. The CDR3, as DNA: TGTGCCAGCAGCCCTGGGGCTAGTATCACCGGGGAGCTGTTTTTT.

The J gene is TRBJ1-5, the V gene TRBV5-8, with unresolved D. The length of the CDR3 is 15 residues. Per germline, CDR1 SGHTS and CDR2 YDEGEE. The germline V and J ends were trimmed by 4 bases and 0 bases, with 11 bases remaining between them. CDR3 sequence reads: CASSPVAYSNQPQHF. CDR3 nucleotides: TGTGCCAGCAGCCCCGTCGCGTATAGCAATCAGCCCCAGCATTTT.

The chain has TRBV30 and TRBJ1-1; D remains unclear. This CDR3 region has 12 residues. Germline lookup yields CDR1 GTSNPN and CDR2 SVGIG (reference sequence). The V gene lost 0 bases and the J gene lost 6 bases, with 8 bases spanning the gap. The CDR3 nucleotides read TGTGCCTGGAGTGTAAACGGGGCTGAAGCTTTCTTT. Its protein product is CAWSVNGAEAFF.

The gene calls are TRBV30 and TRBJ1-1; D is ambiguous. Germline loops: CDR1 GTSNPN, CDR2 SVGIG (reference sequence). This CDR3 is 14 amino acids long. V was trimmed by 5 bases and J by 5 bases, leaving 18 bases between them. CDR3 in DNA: TGTGCCTGGGAGGGTGGGAATGGGAAGACTGAAGCTTTCTTT. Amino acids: CAWEGGNGKTEAFF.

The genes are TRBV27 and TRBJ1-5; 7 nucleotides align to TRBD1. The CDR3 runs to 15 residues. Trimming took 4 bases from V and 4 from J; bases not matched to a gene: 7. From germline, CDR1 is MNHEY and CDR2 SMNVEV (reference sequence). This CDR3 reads CASSSAGQWNQPQHF. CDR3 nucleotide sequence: TGTGCCAGCAGTTCGGCGGGACAGTGGAATCAGCCCCAGCATTTT.

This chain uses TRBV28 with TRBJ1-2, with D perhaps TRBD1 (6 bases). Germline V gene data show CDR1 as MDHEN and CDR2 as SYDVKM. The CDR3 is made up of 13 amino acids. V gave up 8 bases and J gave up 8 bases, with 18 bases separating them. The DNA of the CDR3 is TGTGCCAGCCTCCGGGTCAGGGGAAGCGGCTACACCTTC. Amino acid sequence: CASLRVRGSGYTF.

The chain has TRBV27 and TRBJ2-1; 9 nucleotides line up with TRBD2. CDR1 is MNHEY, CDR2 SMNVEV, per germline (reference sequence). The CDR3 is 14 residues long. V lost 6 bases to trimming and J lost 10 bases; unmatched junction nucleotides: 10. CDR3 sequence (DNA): TGTGCCAGCAGATATAGCGGGGGACCCCTGGAGCAGTTCTTC. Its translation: CASRYSGGPLEQFF.

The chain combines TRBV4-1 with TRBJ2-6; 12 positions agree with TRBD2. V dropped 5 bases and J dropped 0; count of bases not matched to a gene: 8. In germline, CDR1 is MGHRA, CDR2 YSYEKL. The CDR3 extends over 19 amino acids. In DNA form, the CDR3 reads TGCGCCAGCAGCGCGCTAGCGGGGGGGTTAGTCTCTGGGGCCAACGTCCTGACTTTC. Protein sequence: CASSALAGGLVSGANVLTF.